Listed below are T cell receptor beta chains from one sample, sequenced in a study of blood T cell repertoires in COVID-19. The protocol was immunoSEQ multiplex PCR, while the TCRdb copy is restricted to in-frame clones and leaves out a portion. The sample consists of about 38,000 clones, approximately 69% of them appearing once. Material for sequencing was peripheral blood. Receptors originate from a man between 65 and 85 years old with COVID-19, enrolled during active disease. CDR3s leave out the opening cysteine and the closing phenylalanine or tryptophan.

TRBV5-5	TRBJ1-2	ASSLAGDNYGYT
TRBV6-1	TRBJ2-7	ASSEVRTYEQY
TRBV7-2	TRBJ2-1	ASSLGARTEIYNEQF
TRBV7-8	TRBJ1-2	ASSLDDRRYGYT
TRBV3-1/TRBV3-2	TRBJ2-7	ASSHDTRYYEQY
TRBV10-2	TRBJ2-7	ASSESTGYEQY
TRBV7-2	TRBJ1-5	ASSLGDAAGYQPQH
TRBV5-4	TRBJ1-6	ASSTGQGATNSPLH
TRBV28	TRBJ1-2	ASRDLNTHT
TRBV4-1	TRBJ2-1	ASSQFPGQFYNEQF
TRBV7-2	TRBJ1-5	ASSVRGNQPQH
TRBV6-5	TRBJ1-2	ASSQSGQGYYGYT
TRBV28	TRBJ2-7	ASSRRGYEQY
TRBV7-8	TRBJ1-5	ASSRLWTARQPQH
TRBV4-2	TRBJ2-7	ASSQEGRDRGFHEQY
TRBV7-6	TRBJ1-5	ASSLDRAQPQH
TRBV7-6	TRBJ2-3	ASTSGVPSTDTQY
TRBV3-1/TRBV3-2	TRBJ2-5	ASSPGETQY
TRBV18	TRBJ2-2	ASPDRAANTGELF
TRBV3-1/TRBV3-2	TRBJ1-5	ASSQGVGQGFQPQH
TRBV28	TRBJ1-1	ASMRNTEAF
TRBV4-1	TRBJ1-2	ASSPSPNYGYT
TRBV27	TRBJ1-4	ASSPGQGYEKLF
TRBV3-1/TRBV3-2	TRBJ1-1	ASSRGLMNTEAF
TRBV7-2	TRBJ1-6	ASSLVSYSYNSPLH
TRBV20-1	TRBJ2-7	SARQGNEQY
TRBV7-8	TRBJ2-1	ASSPHPGLAGGGGEQF
TRBV5-1	TRBJ2-6	ASSLSGTSAAGANVLT
TRBV2	TRBJ1-2	ASTRGLGTNYGYT
TRBV7-9	TRBJ1-4	ASSSRQGDEKLF
TRBV10-1	TRBJ2-1	ASSESRAGLEQF
TRBV24-1	TRBJ2-2	ATSAGGELF
TRBV5-1	TRBJ2-3	ASSGGGIDTQY
TRBV5-1	TRBJ2-2	ASSLVQGADTGELF
TRBV29-1	TRBJ2-7	SVAETGYEQY
TRBV5-1	TRBJ2-1	ASSFTGASYNEQF
TRBV29-1	TRBJ2-5	SVGIAGETQY
TRBV24-1	TRBJ1-4	ATSDTGGGNEKLF
TRBV19	TRBJ2-1	ASSIGLRGPPV